This T cell receptor (beta chain) is from a study of patients and donors after allogeneic stem cell transplantation. CDR1 and CDR2 (germline): MNHNY, SVGAGI (reference sequence). With V trimmed by 6 bases and J by 2 bases, 6 bases remained unmatched. This CDR3 has 14 residues. One entry per CDR3 protein results from TCRdb running MiXCR on the RT-PCR reads. Of over 130,000 distinct CDR3 sequences detected, 30% to 45% appear once; the ten largest clones hold 50%. Sequenced input: blood, either unsorted or a sorted T cell fraction (not recorded which). The TCR originated in a human donor who was either an allogeneic HSCT recipient or a stem cell or donor lymphocyte infusion donor (not recorded which). It is not recorded whose cells these are; they may come from a transplant donor. This rearrangement joins TRBV6-6 to TRBJ1-2; 7 nucleotides agree with TRBD1. CDR3 DNA: TGTGCCAGCAGCCGACAGGGTCTCAACTATGGCTACACCTTC. Translation gives CASSRQGLNYGYTF.